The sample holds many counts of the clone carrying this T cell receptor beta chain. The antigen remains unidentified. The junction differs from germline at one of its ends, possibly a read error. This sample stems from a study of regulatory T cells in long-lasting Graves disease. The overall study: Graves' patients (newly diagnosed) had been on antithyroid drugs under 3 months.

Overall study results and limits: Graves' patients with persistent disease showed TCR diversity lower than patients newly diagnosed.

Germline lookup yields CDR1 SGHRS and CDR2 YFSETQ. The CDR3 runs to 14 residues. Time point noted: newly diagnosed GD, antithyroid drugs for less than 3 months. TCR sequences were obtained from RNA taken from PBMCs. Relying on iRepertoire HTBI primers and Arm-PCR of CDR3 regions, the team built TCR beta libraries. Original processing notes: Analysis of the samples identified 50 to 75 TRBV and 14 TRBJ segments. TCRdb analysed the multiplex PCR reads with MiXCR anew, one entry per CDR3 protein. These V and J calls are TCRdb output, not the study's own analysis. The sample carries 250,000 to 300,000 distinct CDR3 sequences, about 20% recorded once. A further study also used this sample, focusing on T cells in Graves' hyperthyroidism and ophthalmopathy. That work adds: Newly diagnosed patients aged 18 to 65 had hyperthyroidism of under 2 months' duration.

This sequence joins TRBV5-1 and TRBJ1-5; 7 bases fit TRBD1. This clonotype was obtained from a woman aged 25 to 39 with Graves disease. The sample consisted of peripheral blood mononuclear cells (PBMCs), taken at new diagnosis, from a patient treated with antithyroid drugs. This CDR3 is CASSAQGSDQPQHF. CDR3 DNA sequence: TGTGCCAGCAGCGCACAGGGGTCGGATCAGCCCCAGCATTTT.